This T cell receptor beta chain was identified in a study of Ad26.COV2.S vaccination and SARS-CoV-2 variants. CDR1 and CDR2 (germline): SGHVS, FQNEAQ. V dropped 2 bases and J dropped 0 bases, with 4 bases sitting between them. This CDR3 contains 13 residues. The protocol was immunoSEQ multiplex PCR, while the TCRdb copy is restricted to in-frame clones and leaves out a portion. The table lists approximately 500,000 clones, approximately 88% of them singletons. Treatment denoted: some 20 received Ad26.COV2.S at low or high dose, single or two shots; a few received placebo; per-sample allocation not given. Samples analyzed were those drawn on day 63 after the first vaccine or placebo injection.

This TCR came from a person between 18 and 65 years old who received the Ad26.COV2.S COVID-19 vaccine or a placebo. The genes are TRBV7-8 and TRBJ1-1; D gene ambiguous. The sequences come from peripheral blood, collected in a trial of Ad26.COV2.S vaccine versus placebo. The DNA of the CDR3 is TGTGCCAGCAGCTTAAGCCTGAACACTGAAGCTTTCTTT. This encodes CASSLSLNTEAFF. The entire variable domain, with the rest obtained from reference TRBV7-8 and TRBJ1-1, is as follows: GAGVSQSPRYKVAKRGQDVALRCDPISGHVSLFWYQQALGQGPEFLTYFQNEAQLDKSGLPSDRFFAERPEGSVSTLKIQRTQQEDSAVYLCASSLSLNTEAFFGQGTRLTVV.